This TCR beta chain was identified in a study of blood T cell repertoires in COVID-19. Overall study: The samples span acute and convalescent COVID-19 from the United States, Italy and Spain. From T cells, B-cell-depleted T cells, or PBMCs came the material, which was cDNA or gDNA.

In its sample, this clone was seen once. Method: immunoSEQ multiplex PCR; TCRdb's copy keeps in-frame clones and lacks some. Here the sample spans tens of thousands of clones, approximately 90% being singletons. V lost 1 base, J lost 2 bases, and 5 bases lay in between. The germline V gene has CDR1 SGHDN and CDR2 FVKESK. This CDR3 has 13 residues. The sequencing sample was made of peripheral blood. The V call is TRBV14, the J call TRBJ1-2; D not certain. This clonotype was sampled from a man aged 70-80 years with acute or convalescent COVID-19. This CDR3 reads CASSQGRNYGYTF. The CDR3 nucleotides read TGTGCCAGCAGCCAAGGGAGAAACTATGGCTACACCTTC.